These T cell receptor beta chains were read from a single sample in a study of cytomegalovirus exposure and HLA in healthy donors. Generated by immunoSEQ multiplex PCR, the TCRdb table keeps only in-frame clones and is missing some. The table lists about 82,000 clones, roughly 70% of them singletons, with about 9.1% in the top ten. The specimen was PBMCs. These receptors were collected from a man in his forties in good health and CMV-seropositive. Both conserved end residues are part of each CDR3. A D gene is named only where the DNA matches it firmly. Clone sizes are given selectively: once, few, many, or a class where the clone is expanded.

cdr3_aa: CASSDPGQGNNEQFF
cdr3_nt: TGCGCCAGCAGTGACCCGGGACAGGGGAACAATGAGCAGTTCTTC
d_call: TRBD1
j_call: TRBJ2-1
clone_size: -
cdr3_length: 15
v_call: TRBV10-2

cdr3_aa: CASSDLAGGYSSYNEQFF
cdr3_nt: TGTGCCAGCAGTGATTTAGCGGGGGGTTACAGCTCCTACAATGAGCAGTTCTTC
d_call: TRBD2
j_call: TRBJ2-1
clone_size: -
cdr3_length: 18
v_call: TRBV6-1

cdr3_aa: CASSAGLAKNIQYF
cdr3_nt: TGTGCCAGCAGCGCAGGGCTGGCCAAAAACATTCAGTACTTC
d_call: -
j_call: TRBJ2-4
clone_size: few
cdr3_length: 14
v_call: TRBV2

cdr3_aa: CAISDPGQGDNEQFF
cdr3_nt: TGTGCCATCAGTGATCCGGGACAGGGGGACAATGAGCAGTTCTTC
d_call: TRBD1
j_call: TRBJ2-1
clone_size: few
cdr3_length: 15
v_call: TRBV10-3

cdr3_aa: CASSIGQGSYEQYF
cdr3_nt: TGTGCCAGTAGTATCGGACAGGGCTCCTACGAGCAGTACTTC
d_call: TRBD1
j_call: TRBJ2-7
clone_size: -
cdr3_length: 14
v_call: TRBV19

cdr3_aa: CASSPKGVPGSPLHF
cdr3_nt: TGTGCCAGCAGTCCAAAGGGGGTTCCAGGTTCACCCCTCCACTTT
d_call: -
j_call: TRBJ1-6
clone_size: -
cdr3_length: 15
v_call: TRBV27

cdr3_aa: CASSQGANTEAFF
cdr3_nt: TGTGCCAGCAGCCAAGGAGCTAACACTGAAGCTTTCTTT
d_call: -
j_call: TRBJ1-1
clone_size: -
cdr3_length: 13
v_call: TRBV14

cdr3_aa: CSAPRTDTQYF
cdr3_nt: TGCAGCGCCCCTCGGACAGATACGCAGTATTTT
d_call: -
j_call: TRBJ2-3
clone_size: -
cdr3_length: 11
v_call: TRBV29-1

cdr3_aa: CAWSPLYEQYF
cdr3_nt: TGTGCCTGGAGTCCTCTCTACGAGCAGTACTTC
d_call: -
j_call: TRBJ2-7
clone_size: -
cdr3_length: 11
v_call: TRBV30

cdr3_aa: CASSANRAAINEQYF
cdr3_nt: TGTGCCAGCAGCGCCAACAGGGCGGCTATTAACGAGCAGTACTTC
d_call: -
j_call: TRBJ2-7
clone_size: -
cdr3_length: 15
v_call: TRBV9

cdr3_aa: CASSLWTGFDNEQFF
cdr3_nt: TGTGCCAGCAGTTTATGGACAGGGTTCGACAATGAGCAGTTCTTC
d_call: TRBD1
j_call: TRBJ2-1
clone_size: -
cdr3_length: 15
v_call: TRBV27

cdr3_aa: CASSLPGVGKDTEAFF
cdr3_nt: TGTGCCAGCAGCTTACCAGGTGTCGGGAAGGACACTGAAGCTTTCTTT
d_call: -
j_call: TRBJ1-1
clone_size: few
cdr3_length: 16
v_call: TRBV5-4

cdr3_aa: CASGGGPSTDTQYF
cdr3_nt: TGTGCATCAGGCGGGGGCCCTAGCACAGATACGCAGTATTTT
d_call: -
j_call: TRBJ2-3
clone_size: -
cdr3_length: 14
v_call: TRBV19

cdr3_aa: CASSLQRGWNDLTTDTQYF
cdr3_nt: TGTGCCAGCAGCCTTCAGCGGGGGTGGAACGATCTAACCACAGATACGCAGTATTTT
d_call: TRBD2
j_call: TRBJ2-3
clone_size: -
cdr3_length: 19
v_call: TRBV27

cdr3_aa: CASSFSQETQYF
cdr3_nt: TGCGCCAGCAGCTTCTCTCAAGAGACCCAGTACTTC
d_call: -
j_call: TRBJ2-5
clone_size: -
cdr3_length: 12
v_call: TRBV5-1

cdr3_aa: CASSAWGVEAFF
cdr3_nt: TGTGCCAGCAGCGCCTGGGGGGTTGAAGCTTTCTTT
d_call: -
j_call: TRBJ1-1
clone_size: -
cdr3_length: 12
v_call: TRBV7-2

cdr3_aa: CSVRTGGGDTQYF
cdr3_nt: TGCAGCGTAAGAACAGGGGGCGGGGATACGCAGTATTTT
d_call: TRBD1
j_call: TRBJ2-3
clone_size: -
cdr3_length: 13
v_call: TRBV29-1

cdr3_aa: CASSQEGAAQETQYF
cdr3_nt: TGCGCCAGCAGCCAAGAAGGAGCGGCCCAAGAGACCCAGTACTTC
d_call: -
j_call: TRBJ2-5
clone_size: -
cdr3_length: 15
v_call: TRBV4-1

cdr3_aa: CASSLRMLNTEAFF
cdr3_nt: TGTGCCAGCAGCTTGAGAATGCTGAACACTGAAGCTTTCTTT
d_call: -
j_call: TRBJ1-1
clone_size: -
cdr3_length: 14
v_call: TRBV7-9

cdr3_aa: CASSKLSYNEQFF
cdr3_nt: TGTGCCAGTAGTAAGCTCTCCTACAATGAGCAGTTCTTC
d_call: -
j_call: TRBJ2-1
clone_size: -
cdr3_length: 13
v_call: TRBV19

cdr3_aa: CASSQDGTGFQPQHF
cdr3_nt: TGCGCCAGCAGCCAAGATGGGACAGGGTTTCAGCCCCAGCATTTT
d_call: TRBD1
j_call: TRBJ1-5
clone_size: -
cdr3_length: 15
v_call: TRBV4-3

cdr3_aa: CASSRGTSRETQYF
cdr3_nt: TGTGCCAGCAGTCGAGGGACTAGCAGGGAGACCCAGTACTTC
d_call: TRBD2
j_call: TRBJ2-5
clone_size: once
cdr3_length: 14
v_call: TRBV27

cdr3_aa: CASSEGGSTDTQYF
cdr3_nt: TGCGCCAGCAGTGAGGGCGGAAGCACAGATACGCAGTATTTT
d_call: -
j_call: TRBJ2-3
clone_size: -
cdr3_length: 14
v_call: TRBV10-2

cdr3_aa: CASEENTGELFF
cdr3_nt: TGTGCCAGCGAGGAAAACACCGGGGAGCTGTTTTTT
d_call: -
j_call: TRBJ2-2
clone_size: once
cdr3_length: 12
v_call: TRBV7-8

cdr3_aa: CASSRQPNYGYTF
cdr3_nt: TGCGCCAGCAGCCGACAGCCAAACTATGGCTACACCTTC
d_call: -
j_call: TRBJ1-2
clone_size: -
cdr3_length: 13
v_call: TRBV4-3

cdr3_aa: CASSPGEYTEAFF
cdr3_nt: TGTGCCAGCAGCCCAGGCGAGTACACTGAAGCTTTCTTT
d_call: -
j_call: TRBJ1-1
clone_size: -
cdr3_length: 13
v_call: TRBV9

cdr3_aa: CASTRTVQETQYF
cdr3_nt: TGTGCCAGCACCCGGACTGTTCAAGAGACCCAGTACTTC
d_call: -
j_call: TRBJ2-5
clone_size: -
cdr3_length: 13
v_call: TRBV6-1

cdr3_aa: CASSFRGDSGNTIYF
cdr3_nt: TGTGCCAGCAGCTTCAGGGGTGACTCTGGAAACACCATATATTTT
d_call: -
j_call: TRBJ1-3
clone_size: -
cdr3_length: 15
v_call: TRBV7-8

cdr3_aa: CASSRPAGGGSGANVLTF
cdr3_nt: TGTGCCAGCAGCCGGCCCGCGGGAGGAGGCTCTGGGGCCAACGTCCTGACTTTC
d_call: TRBD2
j_call: TRBJ2-6
clone_size: once
cdr3_length: 18
v_call: TRBV28

cdr3_aa: CASSYSRSGSYNEQFF
cdr3_nt: TGTGCCAGCAGTTACTCTAGGAGTGGCTCCTACAATGAGCAGTTCTTC
d_call: -
j_call: TRBJ2-1
clone_size: -
cdr3_length: 16
v_call: TRBV6-5

cdr3_aa: CASRGTYNGSSYEQYF
cdr3_nt: TGTGCCAGCAGAGGGACGTACAACGGGAGCTCCTACGAGCAGTACTTC
d_call: -
j_call: TRBJ2-7
clone_size: -
cdr3_length: 16
v_call: TRBV25-1

cdr3_aa: CASSVGTGGPTDTQYF
cdr3_nt: TGTGCCAGCAGCGTAGGGACGGGGGGACCCACAGATACGCAGTATTTT
d_call: TRBD2
j_call: TRBJ2-3
clone_size: -
cdr3_length: 16
v_call: TRBV9

cdr3_aa: CASSLGHLTEAFF
cdr3_nt: TGTGCCAGCAGCTTGGGACATTTAACTGAAGCTTTCTTT
d_call: -
j_call: TRBJ1-1
clone_size: -
cdr3_length: 13
v_call: TRBV5-5

cdr3_aa: CASSQGAAGYGYTF
cdr3_nt: TGTGCCAGCAGCCAGGGGGCCGCGGGCTATGGCTACACCTTC
d_call: -
j_call: TRBJ1-2
clone_size: -
cdr3_length: 14
v_call: TRBV14

cdr3_aa: CASSGTGVNSPLHF
cdr3_nt: TGTGCCAGCAGTGGGACAGGGGTTAATTCACCCCTCCACTTT
d_call: TRBD1
j_call: TRBJ1-6
clone_size: few
cdr3_length: 14
v_call: TRBV6-4

cdr3_aa: CASSLTAGGADTQYF
cdr3_nt: TGCGCCAGCAGCTTGACGGCGGGGGGCGCAGATACGCAGTATTTT
d_call: TRBD2
j_call: TRBJ2-3
clone_size: once
cdr3_length: 15
v_call: TRBV5-1

cdr3_aa: CASSYTTSGSSYNEQFF
cdr3_nt: TGTGCCAGCAGCTACACGACTAGCGGGAGCTCCTACAATGAGCAGTTCTTC
d_call: TRBD2
j_call: TRBJ2-1
clone_size: few
cdr3_length: 17
v_call: TRBV27

cdr3_aa: CASSEGQIYNEQFF
cdr3_nt: TGTGCCAGCAGTGAGGGACAGATTTACAATGAGCAGTTCTTC
d_call: TRBD1
j_call: TRBJ2-1
clone_size: -
cdr3_length: 14
v_call: TRBV6-6

cdr3_aa: CASSHLGTGAGGYNEQFF
cdr3_nt: TGTGCCAGCAGCCACTTAGGGACAGGGGCCGGGGGCTACAATGAGCAGTTCTTC
d_call: TRBD1
j_call: TRBJ2-1
clone_size: once
cdr3_length: 18
v_call: TRBV14